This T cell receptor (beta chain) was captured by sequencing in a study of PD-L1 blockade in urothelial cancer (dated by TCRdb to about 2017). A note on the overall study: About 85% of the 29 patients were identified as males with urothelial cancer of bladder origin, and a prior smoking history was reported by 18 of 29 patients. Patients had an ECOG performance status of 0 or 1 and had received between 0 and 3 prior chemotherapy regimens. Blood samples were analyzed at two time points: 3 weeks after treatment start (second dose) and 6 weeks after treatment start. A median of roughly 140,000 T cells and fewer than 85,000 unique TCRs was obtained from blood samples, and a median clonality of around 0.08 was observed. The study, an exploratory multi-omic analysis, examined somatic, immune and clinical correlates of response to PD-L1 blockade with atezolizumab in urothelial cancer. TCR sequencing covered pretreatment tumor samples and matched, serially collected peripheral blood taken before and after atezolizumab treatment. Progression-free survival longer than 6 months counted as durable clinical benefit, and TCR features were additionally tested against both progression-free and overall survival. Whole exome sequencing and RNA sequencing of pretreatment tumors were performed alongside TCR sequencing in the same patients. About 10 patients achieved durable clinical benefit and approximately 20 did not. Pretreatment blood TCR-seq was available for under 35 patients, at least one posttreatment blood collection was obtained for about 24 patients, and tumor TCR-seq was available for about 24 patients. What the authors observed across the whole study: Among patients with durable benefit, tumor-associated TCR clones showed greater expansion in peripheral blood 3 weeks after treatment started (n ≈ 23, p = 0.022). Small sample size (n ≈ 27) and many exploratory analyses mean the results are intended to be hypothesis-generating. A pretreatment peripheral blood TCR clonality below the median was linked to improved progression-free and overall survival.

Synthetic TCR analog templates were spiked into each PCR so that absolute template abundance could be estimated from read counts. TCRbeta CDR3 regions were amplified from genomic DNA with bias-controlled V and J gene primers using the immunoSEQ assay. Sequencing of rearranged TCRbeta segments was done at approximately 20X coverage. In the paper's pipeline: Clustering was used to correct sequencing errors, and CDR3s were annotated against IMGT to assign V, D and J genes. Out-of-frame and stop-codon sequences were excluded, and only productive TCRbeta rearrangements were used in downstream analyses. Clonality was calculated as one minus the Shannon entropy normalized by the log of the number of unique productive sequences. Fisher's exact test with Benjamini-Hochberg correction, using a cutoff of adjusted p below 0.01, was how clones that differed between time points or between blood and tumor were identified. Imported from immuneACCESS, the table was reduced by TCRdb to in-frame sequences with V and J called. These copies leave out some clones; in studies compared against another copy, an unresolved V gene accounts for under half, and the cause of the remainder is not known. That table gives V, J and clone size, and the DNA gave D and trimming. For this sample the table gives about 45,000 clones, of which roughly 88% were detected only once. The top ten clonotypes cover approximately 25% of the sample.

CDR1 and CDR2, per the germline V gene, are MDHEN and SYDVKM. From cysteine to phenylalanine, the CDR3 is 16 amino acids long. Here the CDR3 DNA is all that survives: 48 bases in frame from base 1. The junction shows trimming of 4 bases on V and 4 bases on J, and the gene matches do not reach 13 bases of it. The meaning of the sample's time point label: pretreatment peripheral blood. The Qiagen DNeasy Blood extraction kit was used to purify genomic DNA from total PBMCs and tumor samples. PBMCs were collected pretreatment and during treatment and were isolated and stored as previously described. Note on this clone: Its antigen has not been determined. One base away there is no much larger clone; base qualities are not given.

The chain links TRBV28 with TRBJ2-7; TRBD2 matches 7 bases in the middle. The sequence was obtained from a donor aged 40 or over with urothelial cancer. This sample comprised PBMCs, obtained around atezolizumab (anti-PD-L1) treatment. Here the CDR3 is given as CASSYARGQGGYEQYF. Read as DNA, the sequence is TGTGCCAGCAGTTATGCTAGGGGCCAGGGAGGGTACGAGCAGTACTTC.